Below, 25 T cell receptor beta chains from the same sample are listed, as sequenced in a study of cytomegalovirus exposure and HLA in healthy donors. Researchers ran the PCR with 60 Vbeta and 13 Jbeta primers. Libraries were prepared by immunoSEQ multiplex PCR; TCRdb keeps only in-frame clonotypes and omits some of them. The sample contains about 130,000 clones, about 85% of which appear only once. Sample: PBMCs. The receptor source for this set is a woman aged 30 to 39 in good health and CMV-seropositive.

V usage is TRBV7-9 and J usage is TRBJ1-5; a weak D match, TRBD1 (6 bases). The CDR3 is 15 residues long. Trimming left V 5 bases short and J 2 bases short, with 13 bases between. Germline assignment: CDR1 SEHNR and CDR2 FQNEAQ (reference sequence). The CDR3 protein is CASSPLYRGNQPQHF. The CDR3 DNA is TGTGCCAGCAGCCCCCTCTACAGGGGCAATCAGCCCCAGCATTTT.

The rearrangement joins TRBV2 to TRBJ1-1; 8 positions match TRBD1. The V gene end was trimmed by 10 bases and the J gene end by 0 bases; junction bases not matched to a gene: 7. This CDR3 contains 14 residues. In germline, CDR1 is SNHLY, CDR2 FYNNEI. For the CDR3, the DNA is TGTGCCACCCGGGACAGGCCAATGAACACTGAAGCTTTCTTT. Translating it yields CATRDRPMNTEAFF.

The chain couples TRBV28 to TRBJ1-5; unclear D gene. Germline values: CDR1 MDHEN, CDR2 SYDVKM. This CDR3 is 14 amino acids long. Trimming took off 4 bases at V and 6 bases at J, with 13 bases between the two ends. CDR3 residues: CASSSGSGIQPQHF. The CDR3 DNA reads TGTGCCAGCAGTTCGGGCAGCGGTATTCAGCCCCAGCATTTT.

The DNA for the CDR3 is TGTGCCATCAGTGATTCAGGGGCCAAAAACATTCAGTACTTC. It codes for CAISDSGAKNIQYF. The V call is TRBV10-3, the J call TRBJ2-4, with D possibly matching TRBD1 (5 bases). The V end was cut by 3 bases, the J end by 1 base, with 7 bases between. This CDR3 contains 14 residues. Looked up from germline, CDR1 is ENHRY and CDR2 is SYGVKD.

The chain recombines TRBV19 with TRBJ2-5; TRBD2 aligns across 7 bases. CDR3 length: 14 amino acids. From germline, CDR1 is LNHDA and CDR2 SQIVND (reference sequence). Trimming at V came to 1 base and at J to 6 bases, leaving 5 bases not matched to a gene. Here the CDR3 reads CASSIAGGEKTQYF. CDR3 in DNA: TGTGCCAGTAGTATAGCGGGAGGAGAAAAGACCCAGTACTTC.

V usage is TRBV11-2 and J usage is TRBJ2-2; TRBD2 aligns across 7 bases. The CDR3 runs to 15 residues. V gave up 5 bases and J gave up 5 bases; unmatched junction bases: 8. Germline-derived CDR1 and CDR2 are SGHAT and FQNNGV. CDR3 region: CASSPPAGWTGELFF. The CDR3 DNA follows: TGTGCCAGCAGCCCCCCAGCGGGATGGACCGGGGAGCTGTTTTTT.

The rearrangement uses TRBV5-4 and TRBJ1-2; D perhaps matches TRBD1 (6 bases). Germline CDR1 and CDR2: SGHNT and YYREEE (reference sequence). CDR3 length equals 15 residues. V was pared by 4 bases and J by 2 bases, with 15 bases between. This chain's CDR3 is CASSPRGGLNYGYTF. CDR3 nucleotide sequence: TGTGCCAGCAGCCCGAGGGGGGGCCTAAACTATGGCTACACCTTC. Filled out from reference TRBV5-4 and TRBJ1-2, the complete variable domain reads ETGVTQSPTHLIKTRGQQVTLRCSSQSGHNTVSWYQQALGQGPQFIFQYYREEENGRGNFPPRFSGLQFPNYSSELNVNALELDDSALYLCASSPRGGLNYGYTFGSGTRLTVV.

The chain carries TRBV15 and TRBJ1-1; maybe TRBD1 (6 bases). Germline CDR1 LNHNV, CDR2 YYDKDF (reference sequence). Trimming removed 0 bases from V and 5 bases from J, with 7 bases in between. The CDR3 contains 13 residues. The CDR3 is CATSREQGTEAFF. The CDR3 nucleotides read TGTGCCACCAGCAGAGAACAGGGTACTGAAGCTTTCTTT.

This chain connects TRBV29-1 to TRBJ2-7; 9 bases line up with TRBD1. Germline CDR1 SQVTM, CDR2 ANQGSEA. Trimming cost V 3 bases and J 6 bases; bases outside gene matches: 0. There are 11 residues in the CDR3. The CDR3: CSVETGGEQYF. For the CDR3, the DNA is TGCAGCGTTGAGACAGGGGGCGAGCAGTACTTC.

This sequence joins TRBV9 and TRBJ1-2, with 10 bases identical to TRBD1. The germline CDR1 and CDR2 sequences are SGDLS and YYNGEE. V shed 3 bases, J shed 3 bases, and the junction held 5 bases outside the gene matches. The CDR3 contains 15 residues. The CDR3 nucleotides are TGTGCCAGCAGCGCCCGGGACAGGGGTCACTATGGCTACACCTTC. Its protein is CASSARDRGHYGYTF.

Turning to this clone: This sample includes further DNA sequences coding for the same CDR3. V and J are TRBV28 and TRBJ2-7; 10 positions match TRBD1. J lost 6 bases, V lost 3 bases, and 2 bases had no gene match. Germline V lookup: CDR1 MDHEN, CDR2 SYDVKM. There are 13 residues in the CDR3. The CDR3 DNA reads TGTGCCAGCAGTTTGGGACAGGGGACCGAGCAGTACTTC. Translating it yields CASSLGQGTEQYF.

The chain uses TRBV28 and TRBJ2-7; D remains ambiguous. Germline loops: CDR1 MDHEN, CDR2 SYDVKM. The CDR3 is made up of 12 amino acids. The V end was cut by 4 bases, the J end by 2 bases, with 6 bases between. The CDR3 loop reads CASSSLPYEQYF. The CDR3 region has the DNA TGTGCCAGCAGTTCCCTCCCCTACGAGCAGTACTTC.

The V gene is TRBV29-1, the J gene TRBJ2-3; 10 bases are a match to TRBD2. The V gene's germline CDR1 is SQVTM and CDR2 ANQGSEA. CDR3 size: 14 residues. V was pared by 6 bases and J by 0 bases, with 3 bases of the junction left unmatched. The DNA for the CDR3 is TGCAGCGTGGGACTAGCGTTAAGCACAGATACGCAGTATTTT. Translation gives CSVGLALSTDTQYF.

This clone was seen a single time. The chain recombines TRBV28 with TRBJ2-1; TRBD2 aligns across 8 bases. Germline CDR1 and CDR2: MDHEN and SYDVKM. The CDR3 length is 17 residues. The V and J ends lost 6 bases and 3 bases, in that order; junction bases with no gene match: 13. CDR3 region: CASSSGGAGDFYNEQFF. CDR3 in DNA: TGTGCCAGCAGCTCCGGGGGGGCAGGGGACTTCTACAATGAGCAGTTCTTC. The complete variable domain, with remaining parts taken from reference TRBV28 and TRBJ2-1, reads DVKVTQSSRYLVKRTGEKVFLECVQDMDHENMFWYRQDPGLGLRLIYFSYDVKMKEKGDIPEGYSVSREKKERFSLILESASTNQTSMYLCASSSGGAGDFYNEQFFGPGTRLTVL.

In this sample, this clone turned up a few times. The rearrangement uses TRBV30 and TRBJ1-6, with a weak D call TRBD1 (5 bases). Germline values: CDR1 GTSNPN, CDR2 SVGIG (reference sequence). CDR3 length: 15 amino acids. V was shortened by 4 bases and J by 7 bases, with 17 bases between the two germline ends. For the CDR3, the DNA is TGTGCCTGGACCGGCTCCTCAGGGCTCAATTCACCCCTCCACTTT. Residues: CAWTGSSGLNSPLHF.

The rearrangement uses TRBV13 and TRBJ1-1; maybe TRBD1 (6 bases). V was clipped by 1 base and J by 3 bases, with 15 bases between them. The V gene's germline CDR1 is PRHDT and CDR2 FYEKMQ (reference sequence). This CDR3 is 16 amino acids long. In nucleotides, the CDR3 is TGTGCCAGCAGCTTAGACCGTTACAGGGACGACACTGAAGCTTTCTTT. Translated: CASSLDRYRDDTEAFF.

This clone has only one observation. The gene calls are TRBV2 and TRBJ1-1; 7 bases are a match to TRBD1. Germline lookup yields CDR1 SNHLY and CDR2 FYNNEI. The CDR3 is 14 amino acids. The trim removed 6 bases at V and 2 bases at J, leaving 6 bases unmatched. CDR3 bases: TGTGCCAGCAGCTCCGGGACAGCTAACACTGAAGCTTTCTTT. As protein: CASSSGTANTEAFF.

The chain joins TRBV11-2 to TRBJ2-7; the match to TRBD2 covers 10 bases. V shed 5 bases, J shed 2 bases, and the junction held 3 bases outside the gene matches. This CDR3 region has 14 residues. Germline V gene sequence: CDR1 SGHAT, CDR2 FQNNGV. The CDR3 coding sequence is TGTGCCAGCAGCAACCTAGCGGGGGCCTACGAGCAGTACTTC. It yields the protein CASSNLAGAYEQYF.

The V call is TRBV9, the J call TRBJ2-1, with a weak D call TRBD1 (6 bases). The CDR3 consists of 15 residues. The germline V gene encodes CDR1 SGDLS and CDR2 YYNGEE. Trimming took off 2 bases at V and 4 bases at J, with 13 bases between the two ends. The CDR3 reads CASSVNRVPYNEQFF. The CDR3 DNA is TGTGCCAGCAGCGTGAACAGGGTACCTTACAATGAGCAGTTCTTC.

The chain is built from TRBV10-3 and TRBJ1-4; the match to TRBD1 covers 7 bases. The J segment lost 0 bases and the V segment lost 2 bases, leaving 0 bases of the junction unmatched. The CDR3 has 15 amino acids. The germline CDR1 and CDR2 sequences are ENHRY and SYGVKD. CDR3 protein: CAISETGATNEKLFF. CDR3 nucleotides: TGTGCCATCAGTGAGACAGGGGCAACTAATGAAAAACTGTTTTTT.

Remarks on this clone: At one end, the junction sequence differs from germline, possibly due to a read error. This rearrangement joins TRBV18 to TRBJ2-5, with TRBD1 identical over 8 bases. The germline gives CDR1 KGHSH, CDR2 LQKENI. This CDR3 has 16 residues. CDR3 protein: CASSPRTGLSRETQYF. The CDR3 nucleotides are TGTGCCAGCTCTCCACGGACAGGGCTCTCGAGAGAGACCCAGTACTTC.

The chain employs TRBV28 and TRBJ1-3, with D unresolved. Deletions cut 2 bases from V and 0 bases from J, with 5 bases between. From germline, CDR1 is MDHEN and CDR2 SYDVKM. The CDR3 covers 14 residues. The CDR3 reads CASSLDNSGNTIYF. In nucleotides, the CDR3 is TGTGCCAGCAGTTTAGACAACTCTGGAAACACCATATATTTT. Looking up the rest from reference TRBV28 and TRBJ1-3 gives the full variable domain: DVKVTQSSRYLVKRTGEKVFLECVQDMDHENMFWYRQDPGLGLRLIYFSYDVKMKEKGDIPEGYSVSREKKERFSLILESASTNQTSMYLCASSLDNSGNTIYFGEGSWLTVV.

The V gene is TRBV18, the J gene TRBJ2-3; a possible D gene is TRBD1 (5 bases). The germline V gene encodes CDR1 KGHSH and CDR2 LQKENI. Between the trimmed V and J ends, which lost 3 bases and 0 bases, there was a span of 7 bases. CDR3 size: 14 residues. The CDR3 bases are TGTGCCAGCTCACCTCAGGGAAGCACAGATACGCAGTATTTT. Residues: CASSPQGSTDTQYF.

V is TRBV5-8 and J is TRBJ2-7; D is unclear. Trimming took off 3 bases at V and 2 bases at J, with 12 bases between the two ends. There are 14 residues in the CDR3. CDR1 is SGHTS, CDR2 YDEGEE, per germline. Here the CDR3 reads CASSSAPAAYEQYF. CDR3 nucleotides: TGTGCCAGCAGCTCCGCCCCCGCAGCCTACGAGCAGTACTTC. The whole variable domain, remainder taken from reference TRBV5-8 and TRBJ2-7, is EAGVTQSPTHLIKTRGQQATLRCSPISGHTSVYWYQQALGLGLQFLLWYDEGEERNRGNFPPRFSGRQFPNYSSELNVNALELEDSALYLCASSSAPAAYEQYFGPGTRLTVT.

The chain links TRBV7-9 to TRBJ2-3, with D tentatively TRBD2 (5 bases). Germline CDR1 is SEHNR and CDR2 is FQNEAQ (reference sequence). The V gene lost 0 bases and the J gene lost 2 bases, with 9 bases spanning the gap. The CDR3 spans 15 residues. In nucleotides, the CDR3 is TGTGCCAGCAGCTTAGCGCCGGGGTTCACAGATACGCAGTATTTT. As protein: CASSLAPGFTDTQYF.